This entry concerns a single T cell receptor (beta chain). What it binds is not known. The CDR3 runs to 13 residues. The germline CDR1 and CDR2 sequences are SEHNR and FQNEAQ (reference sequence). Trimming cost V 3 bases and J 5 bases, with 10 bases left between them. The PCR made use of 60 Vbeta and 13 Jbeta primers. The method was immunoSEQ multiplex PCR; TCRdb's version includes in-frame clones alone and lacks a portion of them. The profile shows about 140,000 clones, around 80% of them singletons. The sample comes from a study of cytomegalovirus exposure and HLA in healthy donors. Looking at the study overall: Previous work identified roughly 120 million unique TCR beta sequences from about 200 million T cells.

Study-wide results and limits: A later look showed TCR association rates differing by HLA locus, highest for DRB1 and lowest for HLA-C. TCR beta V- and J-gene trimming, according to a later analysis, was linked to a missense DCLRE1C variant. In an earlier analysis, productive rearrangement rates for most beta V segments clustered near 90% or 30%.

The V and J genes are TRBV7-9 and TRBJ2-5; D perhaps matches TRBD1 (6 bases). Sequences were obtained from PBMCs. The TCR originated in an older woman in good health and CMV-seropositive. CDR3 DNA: TGTGCCAGCAGCTTTTCCAGGGGTGAGACCCAGTACTTC. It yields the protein CASSFSRGETQYF.